Many counts were recorded for the clone carrying this T cell receptor beta chain. Its antigen is still unknown. Time point specified: pre-sensitization, week 0. The treatment is: therapeutic diphenylcyclopropenone sensitization with weekly scalp DPC. Researchers extracted total RNA from unfractionated whole blood. Ahead of applying each patch test, blood was sampled. This entry is derived from a study of human T cells and chemical hapten exposure. In the study overall: Once 0.01% DPC had been applied to the upper back by patch test, readings were taken at 6 days. Overall study findings and caveats: Expanded TCRs produced significantly more large CDR3 similarity clusters than controls did. TCRs at high frequency, those above 1 in 1000, did not change with DPC sensitization.

The germline V gene has CDR1 MDHEN and CDR2 SYDVKM. The V segment lost 1 base and the J segment 4 bases; nucleotides outside the gene matches: 11. There are 19 residues in the CDR3. In TCRdb, the RACE reads were re-called with MiXCR into one record per CDR3 protein. This sample has approximately 50,000 distinct CDR3 sequences; 8.5% to 10% occur once, and the top ten carry 9.5% to 10%. This chain joins TRBV28 and TRBJ2-7; TRBD2 agrees at 15 bases. This clonotype was obtained from a woman in her twenties or thirties with alopecia areata. Some clones in this sample may be carry-over from other donors' samples. Sequences were derived from whole blood, sampled in connection with sensitization to the hapten diphenylcyclopropenone (DPC). The CDR3 sequence is CASSLLGLAGGLGYYEQYF. The CDR3 DNA is TGTGCCAGCAGTTTATTGGGACTAGCGGGGGGCCTGGGTTATTACGAGCAGTACTTC.